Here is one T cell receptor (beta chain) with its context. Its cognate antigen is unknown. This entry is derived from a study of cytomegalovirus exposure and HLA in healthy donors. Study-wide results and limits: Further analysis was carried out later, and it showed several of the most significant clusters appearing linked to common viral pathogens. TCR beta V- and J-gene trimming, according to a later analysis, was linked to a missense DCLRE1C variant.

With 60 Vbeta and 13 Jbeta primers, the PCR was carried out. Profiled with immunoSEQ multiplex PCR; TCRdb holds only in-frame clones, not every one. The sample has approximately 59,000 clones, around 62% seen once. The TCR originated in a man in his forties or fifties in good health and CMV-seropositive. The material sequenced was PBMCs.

Written as DNA, the CDR3 is TGTGCCAGCAGCTTAAAAACGACAGGGAGCTCTGGAAACACCATATATTTT. Translating it yields CASSLKTTGSSGNTIYF. The rearrangement uses TRBV7-2 and TRBJ1-3; 7 bases align to TRBD1. With 2 bases clipped from V and 0 bases from J, the junction kept 7 bases outside the gene matches. The CDR3 runs to 17 residues. CDR1 SGHTA and CDR2 FQGNSA come from the germline V gene.